The source of this T cell receptor beta chain is a study of blood T cell repertoires in COVID-19. Background on the study: PBMCs, B-cell-depleted T cells, or T cells were the source of the cDNA or gDNA that made up the material.

TCRdb's table, derived via immunoSEQ multiplex PCR, lists solely in-frame clones and lacks some. The repertoire holds tens of thousands of clones, about 80% seen once, with under 30% in the top ten. The germline gives CDR1 SGHAT, CDR2 FQNNGV. V was clipped by 0 bases and J by 8 bases, with 19 bases between them. The CDR3 is 16 amino acids. This chain connects TRBV11-2 to TRBJ1-1; no reliable D call. The TCR was taken from a man between 65 and 85 years old with acute or convalescent COVID-19. The sequenced sample consisted of peripheral blood. CDR3 sequence reads: CASSLDDGFLRSEAFF. In DNA form, the CDR3 reads TGTGCCAGCAGCTTAGATGACGGGTTTCTAAGGTCGGAAGCTTTCTTT. Full variable domain (remainder filled in from reference TRBV11-2 and TRBJ1-1): EAGVAQSPRYKIIEKRQSVAFWCNPISGHATLYWYQQILGQGPKLLIQFQNNGVVDDSQLPKDRFSAERLKGVDSTLKIQPAKLEDSAVYLCASSLDDGFLRSEAFFGQGTRLTVV.